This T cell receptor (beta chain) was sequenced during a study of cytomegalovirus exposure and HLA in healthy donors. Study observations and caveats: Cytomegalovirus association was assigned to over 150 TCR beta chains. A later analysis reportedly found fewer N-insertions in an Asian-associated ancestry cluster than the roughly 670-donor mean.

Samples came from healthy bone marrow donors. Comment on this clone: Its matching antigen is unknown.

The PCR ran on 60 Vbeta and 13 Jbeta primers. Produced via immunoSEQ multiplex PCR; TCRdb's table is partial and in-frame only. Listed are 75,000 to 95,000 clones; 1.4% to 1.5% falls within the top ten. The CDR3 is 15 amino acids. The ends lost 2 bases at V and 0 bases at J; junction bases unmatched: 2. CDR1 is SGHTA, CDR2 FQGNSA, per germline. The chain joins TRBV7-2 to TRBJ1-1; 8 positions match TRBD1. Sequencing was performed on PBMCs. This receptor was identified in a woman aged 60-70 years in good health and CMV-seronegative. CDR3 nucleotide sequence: TGTGCCAGCAGCTTAAGGACAGGGATGAACACTGAAGCTTTCTTT. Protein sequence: CASSLRTGMNTEAFF.